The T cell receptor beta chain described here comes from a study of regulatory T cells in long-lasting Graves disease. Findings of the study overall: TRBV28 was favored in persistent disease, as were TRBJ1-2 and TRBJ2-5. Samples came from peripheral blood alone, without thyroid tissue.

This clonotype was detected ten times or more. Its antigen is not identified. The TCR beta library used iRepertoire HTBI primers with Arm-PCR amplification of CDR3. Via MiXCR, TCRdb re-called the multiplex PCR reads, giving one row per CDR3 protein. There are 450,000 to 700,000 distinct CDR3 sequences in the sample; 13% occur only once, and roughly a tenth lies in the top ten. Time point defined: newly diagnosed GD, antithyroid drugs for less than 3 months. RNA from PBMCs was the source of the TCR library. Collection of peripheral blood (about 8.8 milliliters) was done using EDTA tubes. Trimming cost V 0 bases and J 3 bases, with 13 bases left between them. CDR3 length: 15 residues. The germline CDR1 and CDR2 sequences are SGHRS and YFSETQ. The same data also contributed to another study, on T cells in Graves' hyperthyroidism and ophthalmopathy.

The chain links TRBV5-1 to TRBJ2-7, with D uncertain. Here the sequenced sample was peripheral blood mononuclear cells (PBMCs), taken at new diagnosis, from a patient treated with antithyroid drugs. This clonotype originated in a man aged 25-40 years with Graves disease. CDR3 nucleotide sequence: TGCGCCAGCAGCTTGGATGGGCTTCGGAACTACGAGCAGTACTTC. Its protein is CASSLDGLRNYEQYF.